This TCR beta chain was obtained from a study of radiation and T cells in renal cell carcinoma. Noted time point: blood 2 weeks post-SBRT. Treatment defined: 15 Gy SBRT to primary tumor, nephrectomy 4 weeks later. The patient's renal cell carcinoma had clear cell pathology. Concerning this clone: Its matching antigen is unknown.

Findings and limits, study-wide: Top tumor clonotypes rose in blood 2 weeks post-radiation, then contracted. Pretreatment tumor biopsies were lacking, so baseline clonotypes are unknown.

Libraries were prepared by immunoSEQ multiplex PCR; TCRdb keeps only in-frame clonotypes and omits some of them. Here the sample spans 100,000 to 150,000 clones, 81% being singletons. Germline CDR1 is SNHLY and CDR2 is FYNNEI. The ends were cut back, 6 bases at V and 0 bases at J, with 8 bases in the middle. This CDR3 region has 13 residues. The chain recombines TRBV2 with TRBJ1-2; a weak D match, TRBD1 (5 bases). The sample in question was blood, obtained from a patient whose treatment included radiotherapy and nephrectomy. This TCR came from a man aged 50-59 years with renal cell carcinoma. This chain's CDR3 is CASRTATNYGYTF. The CDR3 region has the DNA TGTGCCAGCAGGACAGCAACTAACTATGGCTACACCTTC.